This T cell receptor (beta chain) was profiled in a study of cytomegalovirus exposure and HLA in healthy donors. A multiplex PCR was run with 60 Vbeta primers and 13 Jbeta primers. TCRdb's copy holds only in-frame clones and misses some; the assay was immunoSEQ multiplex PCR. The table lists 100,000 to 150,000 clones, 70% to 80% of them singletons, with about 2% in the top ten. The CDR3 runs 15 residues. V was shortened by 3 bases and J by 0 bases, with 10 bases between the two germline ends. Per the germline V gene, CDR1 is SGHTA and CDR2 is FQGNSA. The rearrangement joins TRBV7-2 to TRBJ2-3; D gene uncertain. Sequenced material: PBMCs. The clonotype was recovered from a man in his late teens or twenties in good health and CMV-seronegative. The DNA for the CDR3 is TGTGCCAGCAGCTTGGCACATTCTAGCACAGATACGCAGTATTTT. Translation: CASSLAHSSTDTQYF. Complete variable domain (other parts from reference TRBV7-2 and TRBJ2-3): GAGVSQSPSNKVTEKGKDVELRCDPISGHTALYWYRQSLGQGLEFLIYFQGNSAPDKSGLPSDRFSAERTGGSVSTLTIQRTQQEDSAVYLCASSLAHSSTDTQYFGPGTRLTVL.